This T cell receptor (beta chain) was obtained from a study of blood T cell repertoires in COVID-19. Study at large: Sources were T cells, B-cell-depleted T cells, or PBMCs; the material itself was cDNA or gDNA.

The CDR3 sequence is 17 residues long. V dropped 0 bases and J dropped 4; count of bases not matched to a gene: 10. Germline-derived CDR1 and CDR2 are SGHDT and YYEEEE. Original data processing: Using reference gene primer amplification, nucleated cell counts were estimated. Clones were read by immunoSEQ multiplex PCR, and TCRdb kept only the in-frame ones, dropping some. V and J calls and clone size are those listed in that table; D and trimming were worked out from the DNA. Among over 150,000 clones, 87% were seen once, and the ten largest hold just under 0.9%. The receptor was isolated from a woman between 18 and 29 years old who had recovered from COVID-19. The rearrangement joins TRBV5-6 to TRBJ2-1; TRBD1 matches at 7 bases. The specimen was peripheral blood. DNA for the CDR3: TGTGCCAGCAGCTTGGCCCTCCGACAGGGAAGATACAATGAGCAGTTCTTC. As protein: CASSLALRQGRYNEQFF. Using reference TRBV5-6 and TRBJ2-1 for the parts outside the CDR3, the full variable domain is DAGVTQSPTHLIKTRGQQVTLRCSPKSGHDTVSWYQQALGQGPQFIFQYYEEEERQRGNFPDRFSGHQFPNYSSELNVNALLLGDSALYLCASSLALRQGRYNEQFFGPGTRLTVL.